A single T cell receptor (beta chain) is shown here with its context. Relative to the germline gene, one junction end is altered; a read error may explain this. The CDR3 runs to 14 residues. Germline V gives CDR1 DFQATT, CDR2 SNEGSKA (reference sequence). The data belong to a study of blood T cells in healthy people across ages. A second PCR of about 6 to 12 cycles used a sample-barcoded 5' primer and a J-beta primer mix. TCRdb fed the 5' RACE reads into MiXCR, producing one record per CDR3 protein. The sample consists of fewer than 2,000,000 distinct CDR3 sequences, approximately 40% of them appearing once.

Sequencing was performed on blood. This chain uses TRBV20-1 with TRBJ2-1, with D possibly matching TRBD2 (6 bases). This TCR was recovered from a human donor in good health. CDR3 in amino acids: CSAAVEGIYNVQFF. For the CDR3, the DNA is TGCAGTGCTGCCGTGGAGGGTATATACAATGTGCAGTTCTTC.